The source of this TCR beta chain is a study of CD8 T cells in ankylosing spondylitis. The CDR3 spans 12 residues. The V end was cut by 2 bases, the J end by 13 bases, with 12 bases between. There are many counts of this clonotype. Its antigen remains unidentified. Scientists made TCR beta libraries using quantitative 5'-RACE with molecular barcodes. TCRdb fed the 5' RACE reads into MiXCR, producing one record per CDR3 protein. The table has roughly 450,000 distinct CDR3 sequences, roughly 25% seen once. Study-level findings and limits: CD8+ cells made up the disease-linked clones, which were relatively rare in peripheral blood. Blood from ankylosing spondylitis patients appeared to carry a characteristic roughly eight-variant TCR beta motif.

The material sequenced was blood, either unsorted or a sorted T cell fraction (not recorded which). This chain joins TRBV12-3 or TRBV12-4 and TRBJ2-1; D might be TRBD1 or TRBD2, each matching 6 bases. The clonotype originates from a male donor with ankylosing spondylitis. CDR3 sequence reads: CASSLKGGGQFF. In nucleotides, the CDR3 is TGTGCCAGCAGTTTAAAGGGGGGTGGTCAGTTCTTC.